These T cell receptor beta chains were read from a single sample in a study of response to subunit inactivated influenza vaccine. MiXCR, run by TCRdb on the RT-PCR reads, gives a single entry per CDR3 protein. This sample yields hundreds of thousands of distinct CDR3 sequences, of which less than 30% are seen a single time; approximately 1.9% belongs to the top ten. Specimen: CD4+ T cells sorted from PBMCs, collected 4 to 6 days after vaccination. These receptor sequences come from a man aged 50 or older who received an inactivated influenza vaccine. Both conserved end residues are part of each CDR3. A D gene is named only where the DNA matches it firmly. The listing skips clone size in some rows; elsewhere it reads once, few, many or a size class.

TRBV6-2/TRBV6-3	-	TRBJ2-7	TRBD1	TGTGCCAGCAGCCGAGCCGGGACAGGGGGCTTCTACGAGCAGTACTTC	CASSRAGTGGFYEQYF
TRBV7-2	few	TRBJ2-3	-	TGTGCCAGCACCCCCGGTGGCATGATCGGCGATACGCAGTATTTT	CASTPGGMIGDTQYF
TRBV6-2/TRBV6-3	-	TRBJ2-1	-	TGTGCCAGCAGTTACTCCGGGACGCCCGGGGAGCAGTTCTTC	CASSYSGTPGEQFF
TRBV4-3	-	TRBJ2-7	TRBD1	TGCGCCAGCAGCCAAAACCTCCGGACAGGGGACTACGAGCAGTACTTC	CASSQNLRTGDYEQYF
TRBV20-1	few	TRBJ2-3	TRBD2	TGCAGTGCTAGGGGACTAGCGGGGGGGAATACGCAGTATTTT	CSARGLAGGNTQYF
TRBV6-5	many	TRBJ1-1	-	TGTGCCAGCAGTTATTATCCTTACACTGAAGCTTTCTTT	CASSYYPYTEAFF
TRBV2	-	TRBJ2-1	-	TGTGCCAGCAGTGAAGCGACAGCCTTCTACAATGAGCAGTTCTTC	CASSEATAFYNEQFF
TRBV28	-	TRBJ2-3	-	TGTGCCAGCAGTGCCGACTCAGCGGCGAGCACAGATACGCAGTATTTT	CASSADSAASTDTQYF
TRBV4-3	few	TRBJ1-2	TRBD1	TGCGCCAGCAGCCACCCGGACAGGACTGGTGGCTACACCTTC	CASSHPDRTGGYTF
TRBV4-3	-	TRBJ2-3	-	TGCGCCAGCAGCCAATCGACGACAGCGGATACGCAGTATTTT	CASSQSTTADTQYF
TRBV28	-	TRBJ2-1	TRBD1	TGTGCCAGTTGGGACAGTCGGTCATACAATGAGCAGTTCTTC	CASWDSRSYNEQFF
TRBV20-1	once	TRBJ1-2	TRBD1	TGCAGTGCCGTCCCGGGACAGGGAGGAATTAACTATGGCTACACCTTC	CSAVPGQGGINYGYTF
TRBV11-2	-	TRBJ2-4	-	TGTGCCAGCAGCTTAATGGGGGGAAACATTCAGTACTTC	CASSLMGGNIQYF
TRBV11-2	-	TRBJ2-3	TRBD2	TGTGCCAGCAGCCCGCGGACTAGCTCCCCGGGGGGTACGCAGTATTTT	CASSPRTSSPGGTQYF
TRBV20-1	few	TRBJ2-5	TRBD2	TGCAGTGCTAGCGCGCGGGGGGGCCGTTTCCAAGAGACCCAGTACTTC	CSASARGGRFQETQYF
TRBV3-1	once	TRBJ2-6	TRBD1	TGTGCCAGCAGCCCACAGGGGGCGATCCTGACTTTC	CASSPQGAILTF
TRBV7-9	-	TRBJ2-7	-	TGTGCCAGCAGCCTTAGCGACAGATTGGAACAGTACTTC	CASSLSDRLEQYF
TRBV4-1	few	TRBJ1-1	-	TGCGCCAGCAGCCAAGTGGGGGCTCGGGCTGAAGCTTTCTTT	CASSQVGARAEAFF
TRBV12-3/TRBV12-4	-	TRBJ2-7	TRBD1	TGTGCCAGCAGATGGACAGGGGACTACGAGCAGTACTTC	CASRWTGDYEQYF
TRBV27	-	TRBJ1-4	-	TGTGCCAGCAGTTTTGGCAGGGCGGGTGAAAAACTGTTTTTT	CASSFGRAGEKLFF
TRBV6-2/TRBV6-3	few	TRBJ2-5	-	TGTGCCAGCAGTTACGTGGCATTCGGGGAGACCCAGTACTTC	CASSYVAFGETQYF
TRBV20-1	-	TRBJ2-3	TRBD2	TGCAGTGCTGACCCGAGGGCGGGAGCGGTAGATACGCAGTATTTT	CSADPRAGAVDTQYF
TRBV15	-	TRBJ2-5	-	TGTGCCACCAGCCGGGCCGCGACTATAGAGGGAGAGACCCAGTACTTC	CATSRAATIEGETQYF
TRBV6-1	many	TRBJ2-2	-	TGTGCCAGCTCCTCGGGGCAGACGAACACCGGGGAGCTGTTTTTT	CASSSGQTNTGELFF